A single sample is the source of the 15 T cell receptor beta chains below, sequenced in a study of blood T cell repertoires in COVID-19. Data came from immunoSEQ multiplex PCR; TCRdb stores just in-frame clones and leaves some out. The sample contains about 320,000 clones, around nine tenths of which appear only once. Input material: PBMCs or T cells enriched from blood (not recorded which). Source of these receptors: a man aged 55 to 70 who had recovered from COVID-19.

The V gene is TRBV11-2, the J gene TRBJ1-2, with 10 bases matching TRBD1. Germline assignment: CDR1 SGHAT and CDR2 FQNNGV. V was pared by 5 bases and J by 4 bases, with 4 bases of the junction left unmatched. This CDR3 region has 14 residues. CDR3 in DNA: TGTGCCAGCAGCGCCGGGACAGGGGCCTATGGCTACACCTTC. Translation: CASSAGTGAYGYTF. The full variable domain, its missing parts supplied by reference TRBV11-2 and TRBJ1-2, is EAGVAQSPRYKIIEKRQSVAFWCNPISGHATLYWYQQILGQGPKLLIQFQNNGVVDDSQLPKDRFSAERLKGVDSTLKIQPAKLEDSAVYLCASSAGTGAYGYTFGSGTRLTVV.

CDR3 in amino acids: CASSPARRIYEQYF. CDR3 bases: TGTGCCAGCAGCCCCGCCCGGAGGATCTACGAGCAGTACTTC. The gene calls are TRBV5-4 and TRBJ2-7; D is possibly TRBD2 (5 bases). There are 14 residues in the CDR3. From germline, CDR1 is SGHNT and CDR2 YYREEE (reference sequence). The germline V and J ends were trimmed by 4 bases and 3 bases, with 14 bases remaining between them.

This clone was counted only a few times. V is TRBV18 and J is TRBJ1-5; possible D gene TRBD1, 5 bases. With 5 bases removed from V and 3 bases from J, the gap between germline ends came to 14 bases. The CDR3 length is 15 residues. Per the germline V gene, CDR1 is KGHSH and CDR2 is LQKENI. CDR3 protein: CASSERDASNQPQHF. CDR3 sequence (DNA): TGTGCCAGCTCAGAGCGGGACGCTTCCAATCAGCCCCAGCATTTT.

The V gene is TRBV5-4, the J gene TRBJ2-2, with D possibly TRBD1 on 6 matching bases. This CDR3 has 14 amino acids. CDR1 and CDR2 from the germline V gene are SGHNT and YYREEE (reference sequence). Trimming shortened V by 4 bases and J by 4 bases, and 11 bases separated the two germline ends. The CDR3 nucleotides are TGTGCCAGCAGCCTCCAGGACAGCACCGGGGAGCTGTTTTTT. Translated, it gives CASSLQDSTGELFF.

The chain joins TRBV20-1 to TRBJ1-2, with D perhaps matching TRBD1 (5 bases). Germline CDR1 and CDR2: DFQATT and SNEGSKA (reference sequence). Deletions cut 3 bases from V and 8 bases from J, with 16 bases between. CDR3 length: 13 amino acids. The chain's CDR3 is CSASSQGPRGYTF. CDR3 DNA sequence: TGCAGTGCTAGTAGTCAGGGCCCAAGGGGCTACACCTTC.

The chain couples TRBV28 to TRBJ1-1; TRBD1 aligns across 9 bases. V trimming: 6 bases; J trimming: 4 bases; junction bases outside the gene matches: 12. Per the germline V gene, CDR1 is MDHEN and CDR2 is SYDVKM. The CDR3 runs to 16 residues. The CDR3 is CASSPFNRGRGTEAFF. For the CDR3, the DNA is TGTGCCAGCAGCCCTTTCAACAGGGGGCGGGGCACTGAAGCTTTCTTT.

The gene calls are TRBV7-9 and TRBJ2-7, with TRBD2 identical over 10 bases. Germline lookup yields CDR1 SEHNR and CDR2 FQNEAQ (reference sequence). With 7 bases clipped from V and 7 bases from J, the junction kept 7 bases outside the gene matches. The CDR3 extends over 13 amino acids. CDR3 sequence (DNA): TGTGCCAGCACCCAGCGGGAGGGGCTGGAGCAGTACTTC. Its protein is CASTQREGLEQYF.

The rearrangement joins TRBV5-1 to TRBJ2-3, with 14 positions matching TRBD2. CDR1 SGHRS and CDR2 YFSETQ come from the germline V gene. J was trimmed by 4 bases and V by 4 bases; bases with no gene match: 5. The CDR3 has 16 amino acids. The CDR3 DNA reads TGCGCCAGCAGCCCCGGGACTAGCGGGAGATCAGATACGCAGTATTTT. This sequence encodes CASSPGTSGRSDTQYF.

A single count supports this clone. The chain recombines TRBV9 with TRBJ1-4, with a weak D call TRBD1 (5 bases). Germline CDR1 and CDR2: SGDLS and YYNGEE. Deletions cut 4 bases from V and 6 bases from J, with 13 bases between. The CDR3 totals 14 residues. The CDR3 DNA reads as TGTGCCAGCAGCTTCTCGTGGGGGGATGAAAAACTGTTTTTT. This gives the protein CASSFSWGDEKLFF.

The CDR3: CASSYSSGVHEKLFF. DNA for the CDR3: TGTGCCAGCAGTTACTCTTCAGGGGTCCATGAAAAACTGTTTTTT. The chain couples TRBV6-5 to TRBJ1-4, with D maybe TRBD1 (6 bases). Germline values: CDR1 MNHEY, CDR2 SVGAGI. The CDR3 is 15 amino acids. Trimming took off 0 bases at V and 6 bases at J, with 11 bases between the two ends.

The V and J genes are TRBV5-1 and TRBJ2-1; TRBD1 matches 9 bases. This CDR3 has 15 residues. Germline trimming cut 4 bases from V and 6 bases from J; bases unmatched to any gene: 8. Germline CDR1 reads SGHRS; CDR2 reads YFSETQ. The CDR3 DNA sequence: TGCGCCAGCAGCCGCGCCGGGACAGGGTTCAATGAGCAGTTCTTC. It encodes CASSRAGTGFNEQFF.

The V and J genes are TRBV18 and TRBJ1-5, with TRBD1 as a possible D gene (6 bases). The germline gives CDR1 KGHSH, CDR2 LQKENI. The CDR3 covers 14 residues. V lost 4 bases and J lost 2, with 9 bases in between. CDR3 nucleotides: TGTGCCAGCTCACTGGACAGCCGCAATCAGCCCCAGCATTTT. Protein: CASSLDSRNQPQHF.

The V gene is TRBV27, the J gene TRBJ2-7, with 7 bases identical to TRBD2. After removal of 5 bases from V and 6 bases from J, the junction contained 7 bases not matched to a gene. The germline V gene has CDR1 MNHEY and CDR2 SMNVEV (reference sequence). The CDR3 consists of 13 residues. The CDR3 DNA reads as TGTGCCAGCAGTATTGGCGGGAGAAGCGAGCAGTACTTC. Protein sequence: CASSIGGRSEQYF.

J is TRBJ2-7 and V is TRBV9; 10 bases agree with TRBD1. V was clipped by 0 bases and J by 3 bases; unmatched bases: 3. Germline V CDR1 and CDR2: SGDLS, YYNGEE. The CDR3 spans 15 residues. CDR3 region: CASSVAGTGDYEQYF. The CDR3, as DNA: TGTGCCAGCAGCGTAGCCGGGACAGGGGACTACGAGCAGTACTTC.

The chain employs TRBV19 and TRBJ1-6, with TRBD1 identical over 12 bases. Per germline, CDR1 LNHDA and CDR2 SQIVND (reference sequence). Trimming removed 0 bases from V and 7 bases from J; junction bases left unmatched: 7. The CDR3 is 18 residues long. CDR3 region: CASSIDRPGQGANSPLHF. The CDR3 DNA reads as TGTGCCAGTAGTATAGACCGTCCGGGACAGGGGGCGAATTCACCCCTCCACTTT.